The table lists the clone carrying this TCR beta chain with many counts. Its antigen is undetermined. This CDR3 contains 11 residues. From germline, CDR1 is MNHNS and CDR2 SASEGT. Between the trimmed V and J ends, which lost 6 bases and 5 bases, there was a span of 7 bases. Not enrolled were patients with uncontrolled infection, other autoimmune disease, pregnancy or lactation. Amplified TCR beta CDR3 regions derived from RNA transcripts. The study used the HTBI primer set for a first-round RT-PCR of the TCR CDR3. MiXCR was run by TCRdb on the multiplex PCR reads, yielding one entry per CDR3 protein. The sample shows a few hundred thousand distinct CDR3 sequences, around 15% of them seen only once. This sample was included in a study of T cells in Graves' hyperthyroidism and ophthalmopathy. Study observations and caveats: In the blood, most expanded thyroid clonotypes above 0.001 appeared as well.

This TCR was sampled from a woman aged 25 to 39 with Graves' ophthalmopathy. This sequence joins TRBV6-1 and TRBJ2-5; D gene uncertain. The sequencing sample was made of blood. The CDR3 sequence is CASRFRETQYF. In DNA, the CDR3 is TGTGCCAGCAGGTTTAGGGAGACCCAGTACTTC.